This TCR beta chain was captured by sequencing in a study of T-cell memory formation after mild COVID-19. From 5'RACE with constant-segment primers came TCR alpha and TCR beta cDNA libraries that carried sample barcodes and UMIs. TCRdb used MiXCR to reprocess the 5' RACE reads, holding one entry per CDR3 protein. The sample lists roughly 150,000 distinct CDR3 sequences, 14% occurring once. Study-level results: Day 37-peaking second-wave clones had unconfirmed SARS-CoV-2 specificity. The main location of contracting CD4+ clones was CM and EM, and that of contracting CD8+ clones was EMRA.

This clonotype was seen a few times. Antigen unknown. The germline V gene has CDR1 SGHRS and CDR2 YFSETQ. This CDR3 is 16 amino acids long. V was trimmed by 0 bases and J by 1 base, leaving 12 bases between them. Sequencing input: PBMCs or a T cell subset sorted from them (not recorded which). This TCR was sampled from an adult woman who had mild COVID-19 (a few samples of this study predate the infection). Cell type and time point are not known. The chain couples TRBV5-1 to TRBJ2-3, with TRBD2 as a possible D gene (6 bases). As DNA, the CDR3 is TGCGCCAGCAGCTTGGCGGGGCCTAGCGGCACAGATACGCAGTATTTT. It translates to CASSLAGPSGTDTQYF.